This TCR beta chain was identified during a study of cytomegalovirus exposure and HLA in healthy donors (TCRdb year 2017). General notes on the study: An earlier analysis of 587 of the donors reported about 260 Gb of sequence data and 90 million to 120 million unique TCR beta sequences obtained from 150 million to 200 million T cells. Along with the approximately 620-subject first cohort, a separate validation cohort of more than 90 different subjects was used. Every discovery cohort repertoire had been produced on one sequencing platform. Among the roughly 390 genotyped donors, approximately 77% belonged to the genetic ancestry cluster associated with self-reported Caucasian donors. To decide whether each TCR beta V gene segment behaved as functional or pseudogenic, an earlier analysis of 587 of the donors relied on high-throughput TCR beta sequencing. In a later analysis, previously published TCR beta repertoires from 666 donors were re-analyzed and high-resolution HLA genotyping was added so that TCR occurrence patterns could be studied. About 330 gigabases of sequencing data and tens of millions of unique TCR sequences made up an early release that covered some 640 HLA-typed donors. Rather than using new phenotypic data, the later analysis identified candidate immune exposures from TCR beta sequences and from how often those sequences occurred across donors. Both class I and class II loci were covered by HLA typing, at four-digit resolution. Genome-wide SNP genotypes for about 65% of the 666 donors were used in a later genetic analysis, which treated that subset as a discovery cohort. The number of donors typed differed by locus, with 629-630 for A, B, C, DRB1 and DQB1, roughly 550 for DQA1, 600 to 610 for DPA1, and 450 to 480 for DPB1. Among some 400 genotyped donors of the cohort, an average of about 240,000 unique TCR beta nucleotide sequences was sequenced per donor, of which approximately 18% were non-productive. About 5 DR-DQ haplotypes were handled as single units for association and clustering, since linkage in the cohort was strong. The study aimed to test whether signatures of past pathogen exposure could be identified by cataloging public T cell receptors. Donor age, sex, ethnicity and CMV serostatus were collected together with the repertoire data. The T cell repertoires of 666 subjects were profiled by immunosequencing and related to cytomegalovirus serostatus. To predict cytomegalovirus infection status, the study brought together high-throughput TCR immunosequencing, statistical association of individual TCRs with disease status, and machine learning. The research as a whole found: Correlated functional status among segregating V segments might be attributable to linkage disequilibrium, but an unknown experimental factor could not be ruled out. V-gene and J-gene trimming of TCR beta chains was associated with a missense DCLRE1C variant in a later genetic analysis, and the association was replicated in an independent cohort. The study gave a list of roughly 150 TCR beta chains associated with cytomegalovirus. Cytomegalovirus status was reported to be diagnosed by the classifier with high specificity and sensitivity in both the original and validation cohorts. In vitro tests confirmed that a few of the cytomegalovirus-associated TCR beta chains recognize cytomegalovirus antigens. In a later genetic analysis, fewer N-insertions in productive TCRs were reported among donors in an Asian-associated ancestry cluster than the roughly 700-donor mean. A later analysis found that HLA-associated TCR beta chains were more clonally expanded and had lower generation probabilities than equally common non-associated chains. When HLA alleles, especially DR and DQ, strongly co-occurred, attributing TCR associations to individual alleles was difficult. In a later analysis, the rate of TCR association differed among HLA loci, with DRB1 alleles having the most associated TCRs and HLA-C alleles having the fewest. In this cohort, only TCR beta chains were sequenced, and detectable features were limited by the absence of alpha or paired-chain data. A cluster of highly shared sequence variants was judged likely to be a technical artifact of the sequencing pipeline. In a later analysis, most CMV-associated TCR beta chains were found to appear HLA-restricted, with HLA associations seemingly driven largely by CMV exposure. Immune exposure information for the cohort was limited to CMV serostatus. In a later analysis, several top co-occurrence clusters were reported to appear linked to parvovirus B19, influenza, CMV and Epstein-Barr virus. It was suggested by the authors that the approach could potentially be generalized to other disease states and immunological phenotypes. A further reported finding was that TCR beta sequences accurately predicted the HLA-A and HLA-B alleles for most subjects in the first cohort. Most TCR sequences were seen in very few donors, while some public TCRs were found in many individuals. Some IMGT-functional V segments, including TRBV6-2 and TRBV6-3, could not be told apart with the 87-base-pair reads, so those segments were excluded. Because some donors lacked HLA typing at each locus, the association tests relied only on the typed subset. Because counts were too low, 15 to 20 rarely observed V segments, including chromosome 9 orphons, were left out of the earlier analysis of some 640 of the donors. A later analysis associated 15,000 or so TCR beta sequences with specific HLA alleles at a false discovery rate of 0.05. Broadly in line with IMGT annotations, most TCR beta V segments showed up in productive rearrangements about 90% or about 30% of the time in an earlier analysis of 450 to 750 of the donors. The presence/absence analyses assumed that sequencing depth was roughly uniform across donors, and that assumption may not be true.

This clone came up once. Its antigen is still unknown. Base qualities are missing; no much larger clone stands one base away. The CDR3 sequence holds 13 residues, the cysteine and phenylalanine included. The only DNA kept is the CDR3, 39 bases in frame from the first base. V loses 7 bases of germline sequence and J loses 6 bases, and the interval between the two ends is 15 bases. CDR1 is given as MNHNY and CDR2 as SVGAGI, both from the germline V gene (reference sequence). The library was generated by the immunoSEQ multiplex PCR assay. The multiplex PCR relied on a mix of 60 forward primers for TCR Vbeta segments and 13 reverse primers for TCR Jbeta segments. Amplification of the CDR3 region of rearranged TCR beta genes was performed with a multiplex PCR assay on genomic DNA. Amplified TCR beta libraries were sequenced as 87-base-pair reads on the Illumina HiSeq System. The study's processing was this. A later analysis counted about 76 million unique TCR beta chains across the 666 repertoires, and 10 million to 12 million of these chains were shared by at least two donors. To remove PCR and sequencing errors, raw reads were error-corrected and collapsed into unique sequences using a nearest-neighbor algorithm that merged closely related sequences. To assign V, D and J gene segments, CDR3 sequences were aligned to IMGT reference sequences. For a sequence to be retained, a match of at least six nucleotides was required to both a V gene segment and a J gene segment. A rearrangement was called productive if the CDR3 had no stop codons and remained in frame with V and J, and every other rearrangement was called non-productive. Following IMGT convention, CDR3 was defined as the stretch from the second conserved V-encoded cysteine to the conserved J-encoded phenylalanine. Sequences without an unambiguous match to a single V gene segment were excluded from the earlier analysis of 450 to 750 of the donors. An earlier analysis of several hundred of the donors called V segments functional above 56.7% productive rearrangements and segregating when the between-donor standard deviation exceeded 5%. To diagnose cytomegalovirus status from the catalog of TCR beta chain sequences, a statistical classification framework was built. A later analysis assigned V and J genes by comparing TCR nucleotide sequences with IMGT/GENE-DB human TR gene sequences. Using the TCRdist pipeline, a later analysis assigned CDR3 sequences along with most-parsimonious VDJ recombination scenarios. A later analysis defined each TCR beta chain by its CDR3 amino acid sequence plus V-gene family, and excluded reads lacking a unique V-gene family. In a later analysis, 450 to 600 highly shared, low-generation-probability nucleotide sequences were removed to address suspected cross-contamination and a sequencing artifact. A later analysis calculated a clonal expansion index for each public chain from normalized within-repertoire ranks of inferred template counts. In a later analysis, generation probabilities were computed using a VDJ recombination model fitted to out-of-frame rearrangements, and the results were checked against IGoR. A later analysis scored TCR-TCR, TCR-HLA and TCR-CMV co-occurrence with hypergeometric tests, applying a repertoire-size bias correction to TCR pairs. To estimate false discovery rates, a later analysis permuted the HLA or CMV assignments 20 times. A later analysis grouped co-occurring TCRs with DBSCAN, adding TCRdist sequence similarity when clustering within HLA-allele-positive subsets. Co-occurrence clustering excluded repertoires with fewer than 30,000 or more than 120,000 public chains, plus five with anomalous nucleotide sharing. TCRdb provides this immuneACCESS table in a form limited to in-frame rearrangements. Some clones are lacking; in checked studies, under half of them reflect an unresolved V gene, and why the rest are absent is not known. V, J and clone size reflect that table, while D and trimming were determined from the DNA. The sample table holds more than 95,000 clones, of which roughly 77% were seen once. Of the sample, around 2% falls within the top ten clones.

The cohort consisted of some 670 healthy bone marrow donors. At the time of sampling, every cohort member was nominally healthy, though immune exposures that went unrecorded were likely present. The donor tested CMV seronegative, placing the donor among the approximately 400 seronegative members of the cohort. A peripheral blood sample was provided by each donor, and peripheral blood mononuclear cells were used for TCR beta sequencing. Genomic DNA was extracted from the blood cell samples with the Qiagen DNeasy Blood Extraction Kit. Sequencing was carried out using PBMCs. The chain links TRBV6-6 with TRBJ1-2, with TRBD1 perhaps the D gene, on 6 matching bases. The clonotype was recovered from a man aged 18 to 30 in good health and CMV-seronegative. CDR3 protein: CASNHGGADGYTF. The bases read TGTGCCAGCAACCACGGGGGGGCGGATGGCTACACCTTC.